One sample yielded the 23 T cell receptor beta chains listed below, sequenced in a study of CD8+ T cells in alopecia areata. The authors extracted RNA and reverse transcribed it into cDNA as the sequencing template. The repertoire was sequenced with immunoSEQ multiplex PCR; TCRdb's copy has only in-frame clones and lacks some. The table includes about 99,000 clones, approximately 84% detected once. The treatment: oral pan-JAK inhibitor, 5-10 mg twice daily. Sequencing was performed on CD8+ T cells sorted from blood, taken around week 30, from a patient treated with tofacitinib. The receptors shown here come from a human donor with alopecia areata.

This sequence joins TRBV10-3 and TRBJ2-7; D perhaps matches TRBD1 (5 bases). The CDR3 contains 16 residues. Trimming stripped 0 bases from V and 2 bases from J, with 14 bases between. CDR1 is ENHRY, CDR2 SYGVKD, per germline. CDR3: CAISESFWQGAYEQYF. CDR3 sequence (DNA): TGTGCCATCAGTGAGTCGTTTTGGCAGGGTGCCTACGAGCAGTACTTC.

This chain links TRBV9 with TRBJ2-3; D may be TRBD1 (6 bases). CDR1 is SGDLS, CDR2 YYNGEE, per germline. The CDR3 sequence is 14 residues long. V lost 4 bases to trimming and J lost 1 base, with 10 bases between them. This CDR3 reads CASSPWTGTDTQYF. In DNA form, the CDR3 reads TGTGCCAGCAGCCCCTGGACAGGCACAGATACGCAGTATTTT.

J is TRBJ1-6 and V is TRBV6-5; the D is unclear. Between the trimmed V and J ends, which lost 2 bases and 15 bases, there was a span of 14 bases. The CDR3 loop spans 13 amino acids. The germline V gene encodes CDR1 MNHEY and CDR2 SVGAGI. This CDR3 reads CASSYNSDRDLHF. The CDR3 DNA sequence: TGTGCCAGCAGTTACAACAGCGACCGGGACCTCCACTTT.

The chain employs TRBV7-8 and TRBJ2-6; D is unresolved. Germline values: CDR1 SGHVS, CDR2 FQNEAQ. Trimming took off 5 bases at V and 0 bases at J, with 17 bases between the two ends. The CDR3 contains 18 residues. This CDR3 is CASSIGPKLSSGANVLTF. The CDR3, as DNA: TGTGCCAGCAGCATCGGACCGAAATTAAGCTCTGGGGCCAACGTCCTGACTTTC.

The chain carries TRBV27 and TRBJ2-1; D is unclear. The germline CDR1 and CDR2 sequences are MNHEY and SMNVEV (reference sequence). The CDR3 is made up of 13 amino acids. Trimming cost V 3 bases and J 6 bases, with 9 bases left between them. The DNA for the CDR3 is TGTGCCAGCAGTTTCGGTCCCGGCAATGAGCAGTTCTTC. It is translated as CASSFGPGNEQFF.

The chain employs TRBV29-1 and TRBJ2-7, with D perhaps assigned TRBD1 or TRBD2 (5 bases each). V was clipped by 3 bases and J by 6 bases, with 18 bases between them. The CDR3 loop spans 14 amino acids. Germline CDR1 SQVTM, CDR2 ANQGSEA. The chain's CDR3 is CSVEKDTAGVEQYF. In DNA, the CDR3 is TGCAGCGTTGAGAAGGACACGGCGGGTGTCGAGCAGTACTTC.

The chain employs TRBV6-5 and TRBJ1-2, with 9 positions matching TRBD1. Germline V gene data show CDR1 as MNHEY and CDR2 as SVGAGI. This CDR3 spans 15 amino acids. Trimming at V came to 2 bases and at J to 4 bases, leaving 5 bases not matched to a gene. The CDR3 protein is CASSYTGQGTYGYTF. The CDR3, as DNA: TGTGCCAGCAGTTACACGGGACAGGGCACCTATGGCTACACCTTC.

This clone was seen a few times. In DNA form, the CDR3 reads TGTGCCAGCAGCTTAGCAGACACGCCATGGGGGGAGACCCAGTACTTC. Translation: CASSLADTPWGETQYF. The genes are TRBV7-9 and TRBJ2-5; either TRBD1 or TRBD2 may fit D (5 bases each). V lost 0 bases to trimming and J lost 5 bases, with 16 bases between them. The germline V gene has CDR1 SEHNR and CDR2 FQNEAQ (reference sequence). This CDR3 contains 16 residues.

The rearrangement uses TRBV7-7 and TRBJ2-7, with 7 bases that match TRBD1. The CDR3 is made up of 14 amino acids. CDR1 is SSHAT, CDR2 FNYEAQ, per germline (reference sequence). V lost 1 base to trimming and J lost 3 bases; unmatched junction nucleotides: 3. This chain's CDR3 is CASSLGQGDYEQYF. In nucleotides, the CDR3 is TGTGCCAGCAGCTTAGGCCAGGGGGACTACGAGCAGTACTTC.

The CDR3 coding sequence is TGTGCCAGCAGTTACTCTGGGTCGCAGCAGTTCTTC. Protein: CASSYSGSQQFF. The V gene is TRBV6-5, the J gene TRBJ2-1; D remains unclear. Germline lookup yields CDR1 MNHEY and CDR2 SVGAGI. The CDR3 has 12 amino acids. The V and J ends lost 0 bases and 11 bases respectively, with 8 bases between them.

The J gene is TRBJ2-7, the V gene TRBV13, with TRBD2 identical over 10 bases. CDR3 length: 15 residues. Germline-derived CDR1 and CDR2 are PRHDT and FYEKMQ (reference sequence). J gave up 5 bases and V 5 bases, and 9 bases lay outside the gene matches. CDR3 coding DNA: TGTGCCAGCAGCCTAACTAGCGGGGCCTTCCACGAGCAGTACTTC. Translation: CASSLTSGAFHEQYF.

CDR3 DNA: TGTGCCAGCAGCTTGCCCGCGGGAGTTCCCTACGAGCAGTACTTC. This translates into CASSLPAGVPYEQYF. The rearrangement uses TRBV11-2 and TRBJ2-7, with 7 nucleotides matching TRBD2. This CDR3 spans 15 amino acids. Trimming removed 3 bases from V and 2 bases from J; junction bases left unmatched: 7. Germline values: CDR1 SGHAT, CDR2 FQNNGV.

This chain connects TRBV4-1 to TRBJ1-2; D ambiguous. Germline loops: CDR1 MGHRA, CDR2 YSYEKL. This CDR3 has 14 residues. Trimming removed 1 base at V and 6 bases at J, with 12 bases between. CDR3 bases: TGCGCCAGCAGCCAAGTCGGAGGGAGTGATGGCTACACCTTC. Protein product: CASSQVGGSDGYTF.

This clone was counted once. The rearrangement joins TRBV19 to TRBJ2-7, with D possibly matching TRBD1 (6 bases). The CDR3 is 14 residues long. V dropped 4 bases and J dropped 4 bases, with 14 bases sitting between them. CDR1 is LNHDA, CDR2 SQIVND, per germline (reference sequence). The CDR3 is CASSSSDRVYEQYF. The DNA for the CDR3 is TGTGCCAGTAGTAGTTCGGACAGAGTGTACGAGCAGTACTTC.

The chain links TRBV29-1 to TRBJ2-2, with 8 bases identical to TRBD2. Losses at the gene ends were 1 base for V and 2 bases for J; bases not matched to a gene: 6. This CDR3 comprises 16 residues. In germline, CDR1 is SQVTM, CDR2 ANQGSEA. In nucleotides, the CDR3 is TGCAGCGTTGAAGGCCCGGGACTAGAAAACACCGGGGAGCTGTTTTTT. It encodes CSVEGPGLENTGELFF.

The CDR3 nucleotides read TGTGCCACCAGCGGGCAGACAGCTGAAGCTTTCTTT. As protein: CATSGQTAEAFF. The chain links TRBV15 to TRBJ1-1; TRBD1 is a possible D gene (5 bases). The ends were cut back, 5 bases at V and 6 bases at J, with 10 bases in the middle. The CDR3 runs 12 residues. Per the germline V gene, CDR1 is LNHNV and CDR2 is YYDKDF (reference sequence).

This chain connects TRBV6-1 to TRBJ2-4; tentatively, D is TRBD1 or TRBD2 (5 bases each). The germline V gene has CDR1 MNHNS and CDR2 SASEGT. V lost 6 bases and J 1 base, leaving 10 bases between the germline ends. The CDR3 runs to 14 residues. CDR3: CASSPGTAKNIQYF. CDR3 nucleotides: TGTGCCAGCAGCCCCGGGACCGCCAAAAACATTCAGTACTTC.

The chain has TRBV9 and TRBJ1-3, with D unclear. This CDR3 is built from 16 residues. Trimming left V 0 bases short and J 0 bases short, with 10 bases between. CDR1 SGDLS and CDR2 YYNGEE come from the germline V gene. The CDR3 DNA reads as TGTGCCAGCAGCGTAGGAGACCATTTCTCTGGAAACACCATATATTTT. It specifies CASSVGDHFSGNTIYF.

The chain has TRBV6-5 and TRBJ2-7; maybe TRBD1 (6 bases). The CDR3 sequence is 15 residues long. Trimming pared 6 bases from V and 2 bases from J, leaving 17 bases between. Germline loops: CDR1 MNHEY, CDR2 SVGAGI. The CDR3 sequence: CASSYTGTTTYEQYF. The CDR3 nucleotides read TGTGCCAGCAGCTATACAGGGACAACAACCTACGAGCAGTACTTC.

The genes are TRBV5-4 and TRBJ1-1, with a possible D match to TRBD1 (5 bases). Between the trimmed V and J ends, which lost 4 bases and 6 bases, there was a span of 16 bases. CDR1 SGHNT and CDR2 YYREEE come from the germline V gene (reference sequence). This CDR3 has 14 residues. As DNA, the CDR3 is TGTGCCAGCAGCACCGTGGGGGGAACCGCTGAAGCTTTCTTT. It is translated as CASSTVGGTAEAFF.

In its sample, this clone was seen a few times. CDR3 loop: CAISDGDAKYF. The DNA of the CDR3 is TGTGCCATCAGTGATGGAGACGCAAAGTACTTC. The chain couples TRBV10-3 to TRBJ2-7, with unresolved D. The CDR3 extends over 11 amino acids. Germline assignment: CDR1 ENHRY and CDR2 SYGVKD. The V end was cut by 3 bases, the J end by 11 bases, with 11 bases between.

V gene TRBV2 combines with J gene TRBJ2-1, with 7 bases aligning to TRBD2. V was clipped by 3 bases and J by 0 bases; unmatched bases: 5. This CDR3 region has 16 residues. Per the germline V gene, CDR1 is SNHLY and CDR2 is FYNNEI. In DNA form, the CDR3 reads TGTGCCAGCAGTGACCCTAGCGGCTACTCCTACAATGAGCAGTTCTTC. Translating it yields CASSDPSGYSYNEQFF.

This chain links TRBV6-5 with TRBJ2-2; possible D gene TRBD2, 6 bases. This CDR3 contains 14 residues. CDR1 is MNHEY, CDR2 SVGAGI, per germline. Between the trimmed V and J ends, which lost 0 bases and 5 bases, there was a span of 7 bases. The chain's CDR3 is CASSYSGGTGELFF. As DNA, the CDR3 is TGTGCCAGCAGTTACTCGGGGGGTACCGGGGAGCTGTTTTTT.